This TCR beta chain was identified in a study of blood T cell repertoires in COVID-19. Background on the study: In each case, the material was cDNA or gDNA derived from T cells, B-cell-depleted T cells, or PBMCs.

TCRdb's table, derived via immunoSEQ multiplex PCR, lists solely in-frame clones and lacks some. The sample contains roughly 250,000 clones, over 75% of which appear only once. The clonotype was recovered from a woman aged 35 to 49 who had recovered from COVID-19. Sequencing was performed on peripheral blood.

CDR3 amino acids: CASSAEAGAPYEQYF. CDR3 sequence (DNA): TGTGCCAGCAGCGCGGAAGCGGGAGCGCCCTACGAGCAGTACTTC. The V gene is TRBV9, the J gene TRBJ2-7; 8 nucleotides agree with TRBD2. The V gene end was trimmed by 3 bases and the J gene end by 2 bases; junction bases not matched to a gene: 7. This CDR3 spans 15 amino acids. The germline CDR1 and CDR2 sequences are SGDLS and YYNGEE.